The 2 T cell receptor beta chains in this list originate from one sample, sequenced in a study of blood T cell repertoires in COVID-19. The method was immunoSEQ multiplex PCR; TCRdb's version includes in-frame clones alone and lacks a portion of them. The data hold under 450,000 clones, with roughly 90% observed a single time. The sequenced sample consisted of peripheral blood. These TCRs come from a woman aged 40 to 50 with COVID-19, enrolled during active disease.

This sequence joins TRBV13 and TRBJ2-1; 7 bases are shared with TRBD2. V shed 3 bases and J 5 bases; nucleotides not matched to a gene: 7. Per germline, CDR1 PRHDT and CDR2 FYEKMQ (reference sequence). The CDR3 runs 15 residues. The CDR3 region is CASSLWRENHNEQFF. CDR3 nucleotide sequence: TGTGCCAGCAGCTTGTGGCGGGAGAACCACAATGAGCAGTTCTTC.

This clone has just a few counts. V usage is TRBV2 and J usage is TRBJ2-7; TRBD1 is a possible D gene (5 bases). The CDR3 runs to 13 residues. CDR1 and CDR2 (germline): SNHLY, FYNNEI. Trimming shortened V by 4 bases and J by 0 bases, and 7 bases separated the two germline ends. CDR3 nucleotide sequence: TGTGCCAGCAGTGGACAGAACTCCTACGAGCAGTACTTC. Translation gives CASSGQNSYEQYF.